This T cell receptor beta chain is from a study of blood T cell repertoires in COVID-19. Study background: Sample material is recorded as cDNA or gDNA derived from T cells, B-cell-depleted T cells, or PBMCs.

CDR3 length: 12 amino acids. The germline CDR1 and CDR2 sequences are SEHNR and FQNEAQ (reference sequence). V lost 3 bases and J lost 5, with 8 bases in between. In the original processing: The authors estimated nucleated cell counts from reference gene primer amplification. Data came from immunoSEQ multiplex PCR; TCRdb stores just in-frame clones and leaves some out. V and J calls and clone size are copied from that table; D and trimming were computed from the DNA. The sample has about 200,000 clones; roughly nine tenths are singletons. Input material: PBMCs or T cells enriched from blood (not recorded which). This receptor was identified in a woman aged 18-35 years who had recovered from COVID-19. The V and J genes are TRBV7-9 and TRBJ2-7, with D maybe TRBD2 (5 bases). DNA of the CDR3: TGTGCCAGCAGCTTGTACGGGGACGAGCAGTACTTC. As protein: CASSLYGDEQYF.